This T cell receptor beta chain was recovered during a study of T-cell reconstitution after alpha-beta-depleted transplantation in children. The V end lost 2 bases, the J end lost 1 base, and 9 bases lay between the germline ends. Germline V gives CDR1 SGHRS, CDR2 YFSETQ. This CDR3 has 14 amino acids. This clonotype showed up just a few times. Preparing the TCRbeta library involved the use of unique molecular identifiers. Each CDR3 protein is one row after TCRdb ran MiXCR on the PCR reads. The sample contains 640,000 or so distinct CDR3 sequences, over 15% of which appear only once. Sequences were derived from PBMCs from the stem cell graft donor, sampled from the stem cell graft. The clonotype comes from a human donor who donated a stem cell graft to a child with acute myeloid leukemia. The chain couples TRBV5-1 to TRBJ1-1; D is possibly TRBD1 (5 bases). The CDR3 nucleotides are TGCGCCAGCAGCTTCAGGGCTCCGAACACTGAAGCTTTCTTT. Translated: CASSFRAPNTEAFF.